The clone carrying this TCR beta chain has a handful of counts. The antigen is undetermined. This specimen belongs to a study of beta chain features in type 1 diabetes. V gave up 0 bases and J gave up 0 bases, with 11 bases separating them. This CDR3 has 16 residues. CDR1 SGDLS and CDR2 YYNGEE come from the germline V gene. General study findings and limits: Cells with high TCR expression could be over-represented by cDNA sequencing. Naive, central memory and Treg TCRB repertoires seemed to resemble each other more closely in patients than they did in healthy donors. TCRB CDR3s were moderately but significantly shorter in Type 1 diabetes patients in all four CD4+ subsets.

The study reverse transcribed the entire isolated RNA, so it sequenced expressed TCRB transcripts. Produced via immunoSEQ multiplex PCR; TCRdb's table is partial and in-frame only. The data contain roughly 730,000 clones, 13% of them singletons. The sample taken for sequencing was naive CD4+ T cells from blood. V gene TRBV9 combines with J gene TRBJ2-3; D unresolved. The receptor was derived from a man aged 18-30 years with type 1 diabetes. The CDR3 DNA reads TGTGCCAGCAGCGTAGATCCTATTTCTAGCACAGATACGCAGTATTTT. Encoded protein: CASSVDPISSTDTQYF.